This passage covers 27 T cell receptor beta chains from one sample sequenced in a study of vaccination effects on CD4 cells after COVID-19. Their target antigens are unknown. After expansion with viral peptide pools in the ViraFEST assay, antigen-specific CD4+ T cells were sequenced. When about ten days of culture had elapsed, CD4+ T cells were isolated. Each participant received a vaccine that was either BNT162b2 or mRNA-1273, given as two doses. Profiling relied on immunoSEQ multiplex PCR, and the TCRdb table lists in-frame clones only, not all of them. This table has approximately 12,000 clones, about three quarters appearing once. Source: CD4+ T cells from PBMCs cultured with SARS-CoV-2 spike peptides, taken after COVID-19 vaccination. The receptors come from a human donor who received a COVID-19 vaccine.

The chain employs TRBV18 and TRBJ2-1; D remains unclear. V lost 0 bases and J lost 0, with 12 bases in between. The CDR3 is 17 amino acids. The germline V gene encodes CDR1 KGHSH and CDR2 LQKENI. CDR3 sequence: CASSPPGVLSSYNEQFF. In DNA form, the CDR3 reads TGTGCCAGCTCACCACCAGGAGTGTTGAGCTCCTACAATGAGCAGTTCTTC. The complete variable domain, with remaining parts taken from reference TRBV18 and TRBJ2-1, reads NAGVMQNPRHLVRRRGQEARLRCSPMKGHSHVYWYRQLPEEGLKFMVYLQKENIIDESGMPKERFSAEFPKEGPSILRIQQVVRGDSAAYFCASSPPGVLSSYNEQFFGPGTRLTVL.

The chain uses TRBV5-1 and TRBJ1-2; 9 bases are shared with TRBD1. CDR3 length: 14 residues. Germline CDR1 and CDR2: SGHRS and YFSETQ. The V and J ends lost 4 bases and 4 bases, in that order; junction bases with no gene match: 5. DNA for the CDR3: TGCGCCAGCAGCACGGGACAGGGAACCTATGGCTACACCTTC. Its translation is CASSTGQGTYGYTF. Full variable domain (rest looked up from reference TRBV5-1 and TRBJ1-2): KAGVTQTPRYLIKTRGQQVTLSCSPISGHRSVSWYQQTPGQGLQFLFEYFSETQRNKGNFPGRFSGRQFSNSRSEMNVSTLELGDSALYLCASSTGQGTYGYTFGSGTRLTVV.

This clone came up a few times. The V call is TRBV3-1 (or the pseudogene TRBV3-2), the J call TRBJ2-3; weak D call: TRBD2 (7 bases). V lost 8 bases and J lost 2, with 14 bases in between. This CDR3 is built from 14 residues. From germline, CDR1 is LGHDT and CDR2 YNNKEL (reference sequence). CDR3 loop: CASSRGAVTDTQYF. Here the CDR3 DNA reads TGTGCCAGCTCACGGGGGGCTGTCACAGATACGCAGTATTTT.

The chain carries TRBV30 and TRBJ1-2; maybe TRBD1 (6 bases). Per germline, CDR1 GTSNPN and CDR2 SVGIG (reference sequence). The CDR3 spans 14 residues. V lost 0 bases and J 7 bases, leaving 15 bases between the germline ends. The CDR3 spells CAWSVGGGIRGYTF. CDR3 in DNA: TGTGCCTGGAGTGTAGGAGGGGGTATTCGTGGCTACACCTTC. The full variable domain, rest sourced from reference TRBV30 and TRBJ1-2, is SQTIHQWPATLVQPVGSPLSLECTVEGTSNPNLYWYRQAAGRGLQLLFYSVGIGQISSEVPQNLSASRPQDRQFILSSKKLLLSDSGFYLCAWSVGGGIRGYTFGSGTRLTVV.

This clone was detected only once. V is TRBV28 and J is TRBJ1-2, with D hard to call. Germline CDR1 MDHEN, CDR2 SYDVKM. V lost 3 bases and J 8 bases, leaving 7 bases between the germline ends. This CDR3 spans 11 amino acids. The CDR3 DNA reads TGTGCCAGCAGTTTTCGGCAGGGCTACACCTTC. This translates into CASSFRQGYTF.

The V gene is TRBV27, the J gene TRBJ1-2, with D maybe TRBD1 (6 bases). The CDR3 covers 13 residues. Trimming took 5 bases from V and 2 from J, leaving 9 bases between them. In germline, CDR1 is MNHEY, CDR2 SMNVEV (reference sequence). The CDR3 spells CASSGQINYGYTF. The CDR3 coding sequence is TGTGCCAGCAGTGGACAGATCAACTATGGCTACACCTTC.

V gene TRBV28 combines with J gene TRBJ2-7, with 7 nucleotides matching TRBD1. Germline V gene sequence: CDR1 MDHEN, CDR2 SYDVKM. The trim removed 6 bases at V and 3 bases at J, leaving 8 bases unmatched. The CDR3 length is 14 residues. The CDR3 DNA is TGTGCCAGCAGACCGGGACAGAACATCTACGAGCAGTACTTC. Encoded protein: CASRPGQNIYEQYF.

This clone was picked up one time. The rearrangement uses TRBV27 and TRBJ2-7; TRBD1 might be the D (6 bases). V dropped 7 bases and J dropped 1 base, with 17 bases sitting between them. Germline V gene sequence: CDR1 MNHEY, CDR2 SMNVEV (reference sequence). There are 15 residues in the CDR3. CDR3 DNA: TGTGCCAGCACTATGATCCGGGACACGTCCTACGAGCAGTACTTC. It translates to CASTMIRDTSYEQYF.

This chain links TRBV2 with TRBJ1-1; D remains ambiguous. Per the germline V gene, CDR1 is SNHLY and CDR2 is FYNNEI. This CDR3 is 14 amino acids long. V was pared by 4 bases and J by 1 base, with 10 bases between. The CDR3 bases are TGTGCCAGCAGTGTCTCATGGGGGAACACTGAAGCTTTCTTT. It encodes CASSVSWGNTEAFF.

The CDR3 DNA is TGTGCCAGCAGCCCTTTAAAGAATGAGCAGTTCTTC. It yields the protein CASSPLKNEQFF. The chain recombines TRBV28 with TRBJ2-1; D uncertain. Trimming pared 6 bases from V and 7 bases from J, leaving 10 bases between. Germline-derived CDR1 and CDR2 are MDHEN and SYDVKM. This CDR3 is 12 amino acids long.

The rearrangement links TRBV15 to TRBJ1-5; D is perhaps TRBD1 (5 bases). Deletions cut 5 bases from V and 5 bases from J, with 22 bases between. This CDR3 has 17 amino acids. Germline V gene sequence: CDR1 LNHNV, CDR2 YYDKDF (reference sequence). The CDR3 sequence: CATSGLGGVDWDQPQHF. Written as DNA, the CDR3 is TGTGCCACCAGCGGCTTGGGGGGGGTGGACTGGGATCAGCCCCAGCATTTT.

The V gene is TRBV2, the J gene TRBJ1-6, with TRBD1 as a possible D gene (6 bases). This CDR3 region has 15 residues. CDR1 SNHLY and CDR2 FYNNEI come from the germline V gene. V was shortened by 9 bases and J by 7 bases, with 19 bases between the two germline ends. CDR3 sequence reads: CARGTPGHSNSPLHF. In nucleotides, the CDR3 is TGTGCCAGGGGGACCCCGGGACACTCAAATTCACCCCTCCACTTT.

The chain combines TRBV9 with TRBJ2-1, with unresolved D. Germline CDR1 and CDR2: SGDLS and YYNGEE. This CDR3 is 14 amino acids long. The V gene lost 4 bases and the J gene lost 10 bases, with 18 bases spanning the gap. CDR3 region: CASSTSWGGDEQFF. The CDR3 nucleotides read TGTGCCAGCAGCACATCATGGGGTGGTGACGAGCAGTTCTTC.

This chain joins TRBV4-1 and TRBJ2-7; 14 bases map to TRBD2. V shed 3 bases and J 5 bases; nucleotides not matched to a gene: 12. CDR3 size: 18 residues. Germline CDR1 reads MGHRA; CDR2 reads YSYEKL. Written as DNA, the CDR3 is TGCGCCAGCAGCCAGGGGGGACTAGCGGGAGATGGGCGGCACGAGCAGTACTTC. As protein: CASSQGGLAGDGRHEQYF.

This chain connects TRBV28 to TRBJ2-3; 7 bases are shared with TRBD2. V lost 8 bases, J lost 4 bases, and 9 bases stayed unmatched. The CDR3 runs to 14 residues. Per the germline V gene, CDR1 is MDHEN and CDR2 is SYDVKM. CDR3: CASSPSGEADTQYF. The CDR3 DNA sequence: TGTGCCAGCTCCCCTAGCGGTGAAGCAGATACGCAGTATTTT. Full variable domain (rest looked up from reference TRBV28 and TRBJ2-3): DVKVTQSSRYLVKRTGEKVFLECVQDMDHENMFWYRQDPGLGLRLIYFSYDVKMKEKGDIPEGYSVSREKKERFSLILESASTNQTSMYLCASSPSGEADTQYFGPGTRLTVL.

This clone was picked up a small number of times. The chain links TRBV18 to TRBJ1-1, with no clear D. This CDR3 is built from 14 residues. The V end lost 3 bases, the J end lost 1 base, and 9 bases lay between the germline ends. CDR1 and CDR2 from the germline V gene are KGHSH and LQKENI. The CDR3 protein is CASSPARENTEAFF. CDR3 nucleotides: TGTGCCAGCTCACCGGCGCGGGAGAACACTGAAGCTTTCTTT.

This rearrangement joins TRBV2 to TRBJ2-1; D is uncertain. Trimming shortened V by 1 base and J by 6 bases, and 4 bases separated the two germline ends. CDR1 is SNHLY, CDR2 FYNNEI, per germline. The CDR3 length is 12 residues. This CDR3 reads CASSEDSNEQFF. The CDR3 coding sequence is TGTGCCAGCAGTGAAGATTCCAATGAGCAGTTCTTC.

V is TRBV18 and J is TRBJ1-1; D call uncertain. The V and J ends lost 2 bases and 2 bases respectively, with 6 bases between them. Germline values: CDR1 KGHSH, CDR2 LQKENI. This CDR3 has 13 amino acids. CDR3 DNA sequence: TGTGCCAGCTCACCAGACGCAAACACTGAAGCTTTCTTT. Encoded protein: CASSPDANTEAFF.

This clone was picked up a small number of times. This chain links TRBV20-1 with TRBJ2-4; weak D call: TRBD2 (6 bases). The CDR3 consists of 11 residues. V dropped 5 bases and J dropped 8 bases, with 10 bases sitting between them. The germline gives CDR1 DFQATT, CDR2 SNEGSKA (reference sequence). The CDR3 loop reads CSAPGGYIQYF. The CDR3 DNA follows: TGCAGTGCTCCCGGGGGTTACATTCAGTACTTC.

The V and J genes are TRBV24-1 and TRBJ2-5; 7 positions match TRBD1. Germline V gene sequence: CDR1 KGHDR, CDR2 SFDVKD. This CDR3 comprises 15 residues. With 3 bases clipped from V and 5 bases from J, the junction kept 8 bases outside the gene matches. CDR3 loop: CATSDPRQGEETQYF. CDR3 DNA sequence: TGTGCCACCAGTGATCCCCGACAGGGAGAGGAGACCCAGTACTTC.

The chain carries TRBV30 and TRBJ2-6; 8 positions match TRBD1. There are 19 residues in the CDR3. V shed 6 bases and J 0 bases; nucleotides not matched to a gene: 16. CDR1 and CDR2 (germline): GTSNPN, SVGIG (reference sequence). Written as DNA, the CDR3 is TGTGCCTGTCGATCCCCCTTGGGGACAGGTTCCTCTGGGGCCAACGTCCTGACTTTC. It codes for CACRSPLGTGSSGANVLTF.

The rearrangement uses TRBV11-2 and TRBJ2-3, with 7 nucleotides matching TRBD2. V was pared by 0 bases and J by 7 bases, with 7 bases of the junction left unmatched. From germline, CDR1 is SGHAT and CDR2 FQNNGV. The CDR3 is 15 amino acids. CDR3: CASSLEGGGTNTQYF. The CDR3 bases are TGTGCCAGCAGCTTAGAGGGCGGGGGAACGAATACGCAGTATTTT.

The chain employs TRBV6-2 or TRBV6-3 and TRBJ1-3; 7 nucleotides agree with TRBD1. The V and J ends lost 5 bases and 4 bases, in that order; junction bases with no gene match: 5. The CDR3 has 14 residues. Germline V gene sequence: CDR1 MNHEY, CDR2 SVGEGT. The CDR3 DNA sequence: TGTGCCAGCAGTCAACCGGGACAGGGAAACACCATATATTTT. It translates to CASSQPGQGNTIYF.

This clone was recorded only once. The chain couples TRBV14 to TRBJ2-7, with D tentatively TRBD2 (6 bases). Germline loops: CDR1 SGHDN, CDR2 FVKESK. V was cut by 4 bases and J by 2 bases, with 12 bases left in between. The CDR3 is 14 residues long. The CDR3 DNA follows: TGTGCCAGCAGCCGCCCGGGACTTACCTACGAGCAGTACTTC. It is translated as CASSRPGLTYEQYF.

This chain links TRBV28 with TRBJ2-1; 10 bases line up with TRBD2. This CDR3 is 17 amino acids long. CDR1 is MDHEN, CDR2 SYDVKM, per germline. V lost 5 bases to trimming and J lost 9 bases; unmatched junction nucleotides: 16. The CDR3 protein is CASSPARSGRRHSEQFF. The CDR3 DNA reads TGTGCCAGCAGTCCGGCGCGTAGCGGGAGGCGTCACAGTGAGCAGTTCTTC.

The chain joins TRBV6-6 to TRBJ1-2; D gene ambiguous. The length of the CDR3 is 14 residues. V lost 2 bases, J lost 4 bases, and 11 bases lay in between. The germline gives CDR1 MNHNY, CDR2 SVGAGI (reference sequence). The CDR3 reads CASSYTRLSYGYTF. The CDR3 bases are TGTGCCAGCAGTTACACCAGGCTCTCCTATGGCTACACCTTC.

This chain links TRBV20-1 with TRBJ2-7; D gene unclear. The CDR3 length is 10 residues. Germline V lookup: CDR1 DFQATT, CDR2 SNEGSKA (reference sequence). V was cut by 4 bases and J by 0 bases, with 1 base left in between. The CDR3 protein is CSATSYEQYF. The CDR3 bases are TGCAGTGCTACCTCCTACGAGCAGTACTTC.